One and the same sample provided the 22 T cell receptor beta chains below, sequenced in a study of shared clonotypes between healthy human individuals. The protocol was immunoSEQ multiplex PCR, while the TCRdb copy is restricted to in-frame clones and leaves out a portion. This sample has about 2.5 million clones; around 93% occur once, and the top ten carry more than 0.35%. Input material: naive CD4+ T cells from PBMCs. Described subset: CD45RA+ positively selected. These receptor sequences come from a man aged 18 to 30 in good health. Some clones in this sample may be carry-over from other donors' samples.

The CDR3 reads CASSKGEAKVGPIYGYTF. As DNA, the CDR3 is TGTGCCAGCAGCAAAGGGGAGGCAAAAGTTGGGCCGATCTATGGCTACACCTTC. The chain has TRBV21-1 and TRBJ1-2. TRBV21-1 is noted as a pseudogene. The length of the CDR3 is 18 residues.

V is TRBV18 and J is TRBJ1-5; D remains unclear. Germline V gene data show CDR1 as KGHSH and CDR2 as LQKENI. The CDR3 length is 14 residues. Trimming took off 6 bases at V and 4 bases at J, with 13 bases between the two ends. In nucleotides, the CDR3 is TGTGCCAGCTCCCTTGACGGGAAAAATCAGCCCCAGCATTTT. Amino acid sequence: CASSLDGKNQPQHF.

The chain combines TRBV4-1 with TRBJ2-7; 8 bases are a match to TRBD1. V lost 7 bases to trimming and J lost 6 bases; unmatched junction nucleotides: 8. The CDR3 loop spans 13 amino acids. The germline gives CDR1 MGHRA, CDR2 YSYEKL. CDR3 sequence reads: CASTAGGESEQYF. CDR3 nucleotides: TGCGCCAGCACCGCAGGGGGCGAGAGCGAGCAGTACTTC.

This chain connects TRBV9 to TRBJ2-7, with 9 bases lining up with TRBD2. The trim removed 0 bases at V and 4 bases at J, leaving 14 bases unmatched. CDR3 size: 18 residues. Germline values: CDR1 SGDLS, CDR2 YYNGEE. CDR3 in amino acids: CASSVGNAGGTSRYEQYF. The CDR3 nucleotides are TGTGCCAGCAGCGTAGGAAATGCGGGAGGGACTAGTAGGTACGAGCAGTACTTC.

The V gene is TRBV28, the J gene TRBJ2-4; D is tentatively TRBD1 or TRBD2 (6 bases each). V gave up 8 bases and J gave up 9 bases, with 23 bases separating them. This CDR3 has 15 residues. Per the germline V gene, CDR1 is MDHEN and CDR2 is SYDVKM. CDR3 sequence: CASHFNGGAKGIQYF. The DNA for the CDR3 is TGTGCCAGCCATTTTAACGGGGGCGCAAAAGGCATTCAGTACTTC.

CDR3 region: CASSLGQGFNNEQFF. Written as DNA, the CDR3 is TGTGCCAGCAGCTTGGGTCAGGGGTTTAACAATGAGCAGTTCTTC. The rearrangement uses TRBV5-8 and TRBJ2-1, with D maybe TRBD1 (6 bases). Germline CDR1 reads SGHTS; CDR2 reads YDEGEE. CDR3 size: 15 residues. Trimming pared 0 bases from V and 5 bases from J, leaving 12 bases between.

V is TRBV5-1 and J is TRBJ2-2, with D perhaps TRBD2 (6 bases). The V gene lost 5 bases and the J gene lost 0 bases, with 11 bases spanning the gap. CDR1 SGHRS and CDR2 YFSETQ come from the germline V gene. This CDR3 is 15 amino acids long. Written as DNA, the CDR3 is TGCGCCAGCAGGCCCCCGGGGGCGAACACCGGGGAGCTGTTTTTT. Amino acid sequence: CASRPPGANTGELFF.

CDR3 sequence (DNA): TGCGCCAGCAGCCAAGATAGACACCGCGAGCAGTACTTC. Translation gives CASSQDRHREQYF. This chain connects TRBV4-1 to TRBJ2-7; D not resolved. Germline-derived CDR1 and CDR2 are MGHRA and YSYEKL. Trimming pared 0 bases from V and 6 bases from J, leaving 9 bases between. This CDR3 has 13 residues.

This clone showed up just once. The CDR3 sequence is CASSIGQGPYEQYF. The CDR3 DNA reads TGTGCCAGCAGCATAGGACAGGGACCCTACGAGCAGTACTTC. The chain carries TRBV7-9 and TRBJ2-7; TRBD1 matches at 8 bases. This CDR3 spans 14 amino acids. Germline CDR1 and CDR2: SEHNR and FQNEAQ (reference sequence). Trimming took 5 bases from V and 2 from J; bases not matched to a gene: 5.

The CDR3 sequence is CASSLLTLTGDTQYF. In nucleotides, the CDR3 is TGTGCCAGCAGCTTACTGACACTCACGGGGGATACGCAGTATTTT. V is TRBV11-2 and J is TRBJ2-3; D might be TRBD2 (5 bases). The CDR3 is 15 amino acids. CDR1 is SGHAT and CDR2 is FQNNGV in the germline V gene. V lost 2 bases, J lost 6 bases, and 15 bases lay in between.

On this clone: This specimen includes other DNA sequences encoding the same CDR3. The V gene is TRBV4-1, the J gene TRBJ1-1; D is possibly TRBD1 (6 bases). The CDR3 runs to 16 residues. Trimming took off 3 bases at V and 4 bases at J, with 18 bases between the two ends. From germline, CDR1 is MGHRA and CDR2 YSYEKL. The CDR3 is CASSQLGQGQPTEAFF. The CDR3 DNA follows: TGCGCCAGCAGCCAGTTGGGGCAGGGGCAGCCCACTGAAGCTTTCTTT.

This chain links TRBV10-3 with TRBJ1-1; D gene ambiguous. The CDR3 runs 13 residues. Per germline, CDR1 ENHRY and CDR2 SYGVKD. V was cut by 6 bases and J by 2 bases, with 10 bases left in between. The CDR3 region is CAIRPNSNTEAFF. CDR3 nucleotides: TGTGCCATCAGGCCCAACAGTAACACTGAAGCTTTCTTT.

A word on this clone: The sample contains more than one DNA sequence encoding this CDR3. CDR3 DNA: TGTGCCAGCAGCCTACTAGCGGCCCAAGAGACCCAGTACTTC. Amino acid sequence: CASSLLAAQETQYF. This rearrangement joins TRBV28 to TRBJ2-5; 8 bases map to TRBD2. After removal of 6 bases from V and 1 base from J, the junction contained 4 bases not matched to a gene. The CDR3 spans 14 residues. CDR1 MDHEN and CDR2 SYDVKM come from the germline V gene.

With respect to this clone: Being one base from a much bigger clone, this may be a read error. The same CDR3 is also encoded by other DNA sequences in this sample. The rearrangement joins TRBV5-1 to TRBJ2-5; no reliable D call. The V end lost 4 bases, the J end lost 2 bases, and 3 bases lay between the germline ends. Germline CDR1 is SGHRS and CDR2 is YFSETQ. The CDR3 has 11 amino acids. The CDR3 nucleotides are TGCGCCAGCAGCCTGCAAGAGACCCAGTACTTC. It is translated as CASSLQETQYF.

The chain employs TRBV11-2 and TRBJ2-2; D is uncertain. The length of the CDR3 is 12 residues. V shed 4 bases and J shed 5 bases, with 5 bases lying between them. Germline V gene lookup returns CDR1 SGHAT and CDR2 FQNNGV. This CDR3 is CASSSWTGELFF. CDR3 nucleotides: TGTGCCAGCAGCTCCTGGACCGGGGAGCTGTTTTTT.

The V gene is TRBV6-5, the J gene TRBJ1-2, with TRBD1 matching over 7 bases. V lost 4 bases, J lost 3 bases, and 5 bases stayed unmatched. CDR1 and CDR2 from the germline V gene are MNHEY and SVGAGI. The CDR3 runs to 14 residues. Written as DNA, the CDR3 is TGTGCCAGCAGTTCCCGGACAGGAGACTATGGCTACACCTTC. It translates to CASSSRTGDYGYTF.

V and J are TRBV29-1 and TRBJ1-2; 10 nucleotides match TRBD1. The V gene end was trimmed by 7 bases and the J gene end by 6 bases; junction bases not matched to a gene: 2. Germline CDR1 SQVTM, CDR2 ANQGSEA. This CDR3 has 11 amino acids. The CDR3 reads CSGDRGDGYTF. The CDR3 DNA is TGCAGCGGGGACAGGGGAGATGGCTACACCTTC.

The chain joins TRBV6-1 to TRBJ1-4; D is unclear. Germline CDR1 MNHNS, CDR2 SASEGT. The V end lost 6 bases, the J end lost 4 bases, and 15 bases lay between the germline ends. The CDR3 loop spans 15 amino acids. CDR3 region: CASRDVGQINEKLFF. The DNA for the CDR3 is TGTGCCAGCAGGGACGTGGGCCAGATTAATGAAAAACTGTTTTTT.

The J gene is TRBJ1-1, the V gene TRBV30; TRBD1 matches at 9 bases. V was pared by 2 bases and J by 4 bases, with 5 bases of the junction left unmatched. The germline V gene encodes CDR1 GTSNPN and CDR2 SVGIG (reference sequence). CDR3 length equals 14 residues. The CDR3, as DNA: TGTGCCTGGAGTTGGGGACAGGGAGTCACTGAAGCTTTCTTT. It codes for CAWSWGQGVTEAFF.

The chain recombines TRBV6-1 with TRBJ1-1, with D tentatively TRBD1 (6 bases). Germline CDR1 is MNHNS and CDR2 is SASEGT. Trimming removed 5 bases at V and 0 bases at J, with 13 bases between. CDR3 length: 15 amino acids. The CDR3 bases are TGTGCCAGCAGTCCCAGACAGGTTCTGAACACTGAAGCTTTCTTT. Translating it yields CASSPRQVLNTEAFF.

This chain connects TRBV4-2 to TRBJ1-2; D is undetermined. This CDR3 has 16 residues. V shed 1 base and J shed 3 bases, with 15 bases lying between them. Germline-derived CDR1 and CDR2 are LGHNA and YNFKEQ. The chain's CDR3 is CASSQGGSTWDYGYTF. CDR3 sequence (DNA): TGTGCCAGCAGCCAAGGGGGAAGTACCTGGGACTATGGCTACACCTTC.

The gene calls are TRBV9 and TRBJ2-1, with 13 bases that match TRBD2. There are 16 residues in the CDR3. Germline V gives CDR1 SGDLS, CDR2 YYNGEE. J was trimmed by 2 bases and V by 3 bases; bases with no gene match: 2. The CDR3 bases are TGTGCCAGCAGCGGAGGGACTAGCGGGGCCTACAATGAGCAGTTCTTC. This gives the protein CASSGGTSGAYNEQFF.